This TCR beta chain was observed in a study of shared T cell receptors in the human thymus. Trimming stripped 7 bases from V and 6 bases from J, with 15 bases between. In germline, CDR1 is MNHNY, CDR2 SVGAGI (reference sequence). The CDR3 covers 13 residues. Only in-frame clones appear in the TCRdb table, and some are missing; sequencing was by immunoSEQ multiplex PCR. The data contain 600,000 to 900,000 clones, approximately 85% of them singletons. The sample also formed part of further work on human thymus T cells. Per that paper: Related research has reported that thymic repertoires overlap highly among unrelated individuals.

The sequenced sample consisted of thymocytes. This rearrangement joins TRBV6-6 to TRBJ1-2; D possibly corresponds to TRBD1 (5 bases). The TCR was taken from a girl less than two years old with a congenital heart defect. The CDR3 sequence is CASNFPRGNGYTF. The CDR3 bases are TGTGCCAGCAACTTCCCGCGGGGCAATGGCTACACCTTC.